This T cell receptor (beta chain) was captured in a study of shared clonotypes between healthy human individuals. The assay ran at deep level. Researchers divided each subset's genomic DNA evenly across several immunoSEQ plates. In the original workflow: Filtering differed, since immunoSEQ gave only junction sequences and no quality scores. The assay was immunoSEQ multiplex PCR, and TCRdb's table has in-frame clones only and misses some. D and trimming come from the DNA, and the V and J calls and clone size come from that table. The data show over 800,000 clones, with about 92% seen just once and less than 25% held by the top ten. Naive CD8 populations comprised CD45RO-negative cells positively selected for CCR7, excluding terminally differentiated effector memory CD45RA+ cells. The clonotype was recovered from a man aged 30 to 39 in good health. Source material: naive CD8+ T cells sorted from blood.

In nucleotides, the CDR3 is TGTGCCAGCAGTCCCCCGGGGGGAAAAGGAAAACTGTTTTTT. Translated, it gives CASSPPGGKGKLFF. V usage is TRBV28 and J usage is TRBJ1-4, with D possibly matching TRBD1 (5 bases). CDR1 and CDR2 (germline): MDHEN, SYDVKM. V lost 5 bases to trimming and J lost 10 bases, with 17 bases between them. The CDR3 length is 14 residues.